The sequence of this T cell receptor (beta chain) was determined in a study of T cell repertoires in cytomegalovirus infection. This clonotype was observed at least ten times. Its antigen remains unknown. Trimming shortened V by 7 bases and J by 1 base, and 11 bases separated the two germline ends. This CDR3 has 13 amino acids. Germline V gene data show CDR1 as DFQATT and CDR2 as SNEGSKA (reference sequence). Study results and limitations: In two of eight donors, the top clonotype was HLA-C-restricted CMV-specific.

TCRdb fed the reads into MiXCR, producing one record per CDR3 protein. The sample has under 350,000 distinct CDR3 sequences; 8% to 10% are singletons. This clonotype originated in a human donor in good health (CMV status not recorded). Some clones in this sample may be carry-over from other donors' samples. The sample consisted of PBMCs. The chain couples TRBV20-1 to TRBJ1-5; D perhaps matches TRBD1 (6 bases). The CDR3 sequence is CSGGGPSNQPQHF. CDR3 nucleotide sequence: TGCAGTGGGGGGGGCCCCAGCAATCAGCCCCAGCATTTT.